These 24 T cell receptor beta chains were sequenced from one sample in a study of primary melanoma T cells and metastatic recurrence. TCRdb's copy holds only in-frame clones and misses some; the assay was immunoSEQ multiplex PCR. The sample lists more than 650 clones; roughly 80% were seen once. Material for sequencing was melanoma tumor tissue. The receptors were sampled from a human donor with melanoma.

V gene TRBV5-1 combines with J gene TRBJ2-7, with a weak D call TRBD1 (6 bases). Germline lookup yields CDR1 SGHRS and CDR2 YFSETQ. Trimming stripped 4 bases from V and 3 bases from J, with 14 bases between. This CDR3 has 14 residues. The CDR3 reads CASSTTGDLYEQYF. The CDR3 coding sequence is TGCGCCAGCAGCACGACAGGCGATCTCTACGAGCAGTACTTC. Filled out from reference TRBV5-1 and TRBJ2-7, the complete variable domain reads KAGVTQTPRYLIKTRGQQVTLSCSPISGHRSVSWYQQTPGQGLQFLFEYFSETQRNKGNFPGRFSGRQFSNSRSEMNVSTLELGDSALYLCASSTTGDLYEQYFGPGTRLTVT.

The genes are TRBV11-3 and TRBJ1-5, with a tentative D call TRBD1 (5 bases). The CDR3 is 14 amino acids. Germline CDR1 SGHNT, CDR2 YENEEA. V dropped 3 bases and J dropped 7 bases, with 13 bases sitting between them. The CDR3 reads CASSFGTPGQPQHF. The CDR3 DNA reads as TGTGCCAGCAGCTTCGGGACTCCCGGACAGCCCCAGCATTTT.

The rearrangement joins TRBV6-8 to TRBJ2-3; D perhaps matches TRBD1 (5 bases). This CDR3 contains 15 residues. CDR1 is MNHGY and CDR2 is SAAAGT in the germline V gene. Trimming shortened V by 6 bases and J by 4 bases, and 17 bases separated the two germline ends. The DNA for the CDR3 is TGTGCCAGCAGCTTGAATGGGGCGAGCGCAGATACGCAGTATTTT. Protein: CASSLNGASADTQYF.

In its sample, this clone ranks as large (0.1 to 1%). The V gene is TRBV5-1, the J gene TRBJ1-2; TRBD1 matches 7 bases. Trimming cost V 4 bases and J 3 bases; bases outside gene matches: 9. The CDR3 is 15 amino acids. CDR1 SGHRS and CDR2 YFSETQ come from the germline V gene. The CDR3 spells CASSLTGARDYGYTF. CDR3 DNA sequence: TGCGCCAGCAGCCTTACAGGGGCGAGGGACTATGGCTACACCTTC.

The chain carries TRBV6-8 and TRBJ1-5; maybe TRBD2 (5 bases). The tail of the sequence fits TRBJ2-3 better, so the J call may be wrong. The CDR3 is 12 amino acids. Looked up from germline, CDR1 is MNHGY and CDR2 is SAAAGT. The CDR3 bases are TGTGCCAGTAGAGGGAGCAATCAGCCCCAGTATTTT. It yields the protein CASRGSNQPQYF.

J is TRBJ1-1 and V is TRBV6-8, with D hard to call. The CDR3 has 13 residues. Trimming removed 11 bases at V and 3 bases at J, with 16 bases between. Germline values: CDR1 MNHGY, CDR2 SAAAGT. The CDR3, as DNA: TGTGCCGCCATAGAAAGCGGTTACACTGAAGCTTTCTTT. It encodes CAAIESGYTEAFF.

The J gene is TRBJ2-3, the V gene TRBV11-3; weak D call: TRBD2 (5 bases). The CDR3 consists of 15 residues. CDR1 SGHNT and CDR2 YENEEA come from the germline V gene. V shed 1 base and J shed 3 bases, with 11 bases lying between them. The CDR3 DNA sequence: TGTGCCAGCAGCTTAGGGACTCCTGGGACAGATACGCAGTATTTT. Translating gives CASSLGTPGTDTQYF.

The rearrangement joins TRBV19 to TRBJ1-2, with a possible D match to TRBD1 (6 bases). Germline V gene data show CDR1 as LNHDA and CDR2 as SQIVND (reference sequence). The CDR3 consists of 15 residues. Between the trimmed V and J ends, which lost 3 bases and 8 bases, there was a span of 19 bases. The CDR3 sequence: CASSILTGTALGYTF. The CDR3, as DNA: TGTGCCAGTAGTATCTTAACAGGGACCGCGCTCGGCTACACCTTC. The variable domain in full, with the rest retrieved from reference TRBV19 and TRBJ1-2, is DGGITQSPKYLFRKEGQNVTLSCEQNLNHDAMYWYRQDPGQGLRLIYYSQIVNDFQKGDIAEGYSVSREKKESFPLTVTSAQKNPTAFYLCASSILTGTALGYTFGSGTRLTVV.

The chain joins TRBV10-1 to TRBJ1-1; D is perhaps TRBD1 (6 bases). The germline V gene encodes CDR1 WNHNN and CDR2 SYGVQD (reference sequence). V lost 2 bases and J 3 bases, leaving 13 bases between the germline ends. This CDR3 has 15 amino acids. CDR3 loop: CASSEGGAGDTEAFF. The DNA of the CDR3 is TGCGCCAGCAGTGAGGGGGGCGCGGGGGACACTGAAGCTTTCTTT.

V is TRBV22-1 and J is TRBJ2-1; the table names TRBD2, a call not compared with the DNA. TRBV22-1 is given as a pseudogene. This CDR3 has 15 amino acids. In DNA form, the CDR3 reads TGTGCCAGCAGTCCTAGCGGGGGGACCTACAATGAGCAGTTCTTC. Protein product: CASSPSGGTYNEQFF.

The chain uses TRBV11-3 and TRBJ1-1, with 7 bases matching TRBD1. The CDR3 runs 15 residues. The V segment lost 5 bases and the J segment 5 bases; nucleotides outside the gene matches: 11. The V gene's germline CDR1 is SGHNT and CDR2 YENEEA. The CDR3 DNA sequence: TGTGCCAGCAGCCCTGGACAGGCAGATCTTACTGAAGCTTTCTTT. Translated: CASSPGQADLTEAFF.

The chain carries TRBV6-8 and TRBJ1-1; possibly TRBD1 for D (5 bases). Deletions cut 0 bases from V and 3 bases from J, with 8 bases between. Looked up from germline, CDR1 is MNHGY and CDR2 is SAAAGT. This CDR3 contains 14 residues. The CDR3 sequence: CASSYSGPHTEAFF. The CDR3 DNA follows: TGTGCCAGCAGTTACTCGGGACCGCACACTGAAGCTTTCTTT.

CDR3 sequence reads: CASSQAELGSGYTF. DNA of the CDR3: TGTGCCAGCAGTCAGGCGGAATTAGGGTCCGGCTACACCTTC. The chain employs TRBV6-8 and TRBJ1-2; D unresolved. Germline CDR1 and CDR2: MNHGY and SAAAGT. Trimming pared 5 bases from V and 8 bases from J, leaving 18 bases between. CDR3 size: 14 residues.

By its share, this clone is large. The chain employs TRBV1 and TRBJ2-5; the table's D call, TRBD1, was not checked against the DNA. TRBV1 is annotated as a pseudogene. There are 14 residues in the CDR3. Here the CDR3 reads CTSSQARAVETQYF. CDR3 in DNA: TGCACCAGCAGCCAAGCCAGGGCGGTAGAGACCCAGTACTTC.

This clone has only a few counts. A read error may produce the germline difference seen at one junction end. The chain combines TRBV9 with TRBJ2-3, with 8 positions matching TRBD2. Germline CDR1 SGDLS, CDR2 YYNGEE. The CDR3 has 15 amino acids. DNA of the CDR3: TGTGCCAGCAGGGTAGCGGGGCTCCGCACAGATACGCAGTATTTT. As protein: CASRVAGLRTDTQYF.

The chain combines TRBV18 with TRBJ2-4, with unresolved D. The CDR3 has 15 residues. Germline CDR1 KGHSH, CDR2 LQKENI. Trimming shortened V by 4 bases and J by 0 bases, and 10 bases separated the two germline ends. CDR3 residues: CASSLDGLAKNIQYF. The CDR3 nucleotides read TGTGCCAGCTCACTGGACGGATTAGCCAAAAACATTCAGTACTTC.

This clone was recorded a few times. The rearrangement joins TRBV11-3 to TRBJ1-1; no definite D call. The CDR3 contains 15 residues. V was shortened by 3 bases and J by 4 bases, with 15 bases between the two germline ends. From germline, CDR1 is SGHNT and CDR2 YENEEA. The CDR3 DNA reads TGTGCCAGCAGCTTGGCATGGGTGGGGAGCACTGAAGCTTTCTTT. Protein: CASSLAWVGSTEAFF.

The V and J genes are TRBV6-8 and TRBJ1-2; 9 bases match TRBD1. Germline V CDR1 and CDR2: MNHGY, SAAAGT. The trim removed 5 bases at V and 12 bases at J, leaving 7 bases unmatched. The CDR3 consists of 12 residues. The CDR3 DNA reads as TGTGCCAGCAGTGGGACAGGGTGGGAGGACACCTTC. Its protein product is CASSGTGWEDTF.

The chain couples TRBV9 to TRBJ2-1; TRBD1 agrees at 9 bases. Germline V CDR1 and CDR2: SGDLS, YYNGEE. This CDR3 comprises 21 residues. Unmatched junction bases numbered 26, after V lost 2 bases and J lost 8 bases. In DNA, the CDR3 is TGTGCCAGCAGCGTGGGGTTACAGGGGGCGCGATGGGGATCGGTACAATATGAGCAGTTCTTC. Protein: CASSVGLQGARWGSVQYEQFF.

The V and J genes are TRBV6-8 and TRBJ2-5, with D maybe TRBD2 (5 bases). CDR1 and CDR2 (germline): MNHGY, SAAAGT. V was cut by 7 bases and J by 2 bases, with 14 bases left in between. This CDR3 is built from 14 residues. The CDR3 reads CASNSGLKQETQYF. The CDR3 region has the DNA TGTGCCAGCAACAGCGGACTCAAACAAGAGACCCAGTACTTC.

V and J are TRBV11-3 and TRBJ2-5, with D perhaps TRBD2 (6 bases). The length of the CDR3 is 14 residues. The germline V gene encodes CDR1 SGHNT and CDR2 YENEEA. V gave up 6 bases and J gave up 1 base, with 12 bases separating them. The CDR3 loop reads CASSQGGFQETQYF. CDR3 nucleotide sequence: TGTGCCAGCAGTCAGGGAGGTTTCCAAGAGACCCAGTACTTC.

The V call is TRBV25-1, the J call TRBJ2-3; TRBD1 or TRBD2 may be the D gene (7 bases each). Germline V gives CDR1 MGHDK, CDR2 SYGVNS. This CDR3 region has 16 residues. Deletions cut 1 base from V and 4 bases from J, with 15 bases between. DNA for the CDR3: TGTGCCAGCAGTGAATCAGGGAGGGGGCGCCCAGATACGCAGTATTTT. This gives the protein CASSESGRGRPDTQYF.

The table lists this clone with a count of one. The V and J genes are TRBV9 and TRBJ1-5; perhaps TRBD1 as D (6 bases). Germline CDR1 and CDR2: SGDLS and YYNGEE. This CDR3 is 14 amino acids long. The V end was cut by 5 bases, the J end by 7 bases, with 16 bases between. CDR3 region: CASRSSTGGQPQHF. The DNA for the CDR3 is TGTGCCAGCAGGTCCTCGACAGGAGGACAGCCCCAGCATTTT.

The chain carries TRBV11-3 and TRBJ2-1; D is perhaps TRBD2 (6 bases). Trimming pared 7 bases from V and 0 bases from J, leaving 16 bases between. The CDR3 length is 16 residues. The germline V gene encodes CDR1 SGHNT and CDR2 YENEEA. DNA of the CDR3: TGTGCCAGCAACCCGTCAGGACTAAGCTCCTACAATGAGCAGTTCTTC. It codes for CASNPSGLSSYNEQFF.